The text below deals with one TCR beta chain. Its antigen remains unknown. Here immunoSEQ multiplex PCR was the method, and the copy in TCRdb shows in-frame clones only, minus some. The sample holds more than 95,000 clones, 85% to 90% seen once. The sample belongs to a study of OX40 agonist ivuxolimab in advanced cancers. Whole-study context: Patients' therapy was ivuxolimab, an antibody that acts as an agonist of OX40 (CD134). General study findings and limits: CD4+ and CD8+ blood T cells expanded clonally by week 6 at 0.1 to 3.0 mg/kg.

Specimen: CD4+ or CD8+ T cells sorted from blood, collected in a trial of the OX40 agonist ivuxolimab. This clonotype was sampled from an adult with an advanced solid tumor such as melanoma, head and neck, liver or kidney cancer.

Written as DNA, the CDR3 is TGTGCCAGCAGGGAGGAAAAACTGTTTTTT. Its protein is CASREEKLFF. The genes are TRBV6-1 and TRBJ1-4, with unresolved D. The CDR3 consists of 10 residues. V lost 6 bases and J lost 8, with 4 bases in between. Per the germline V gene, CDR1 is MNHNS and CDR2 is SASEGT.